These 20 T cell receptor beta chains were all obtained from the same sample, sequenced in a study of T cell responses to AZD1222 COVID-19 vaccine. Produced via immunoSEQ multiplex PCR; TCRdb's table is partial and in-frame only. Seen here are some 200,000 clones, almost 95% observed once, and the top ten hold more than 9%. The specimen was peripheral blood, collected on day 0 of AZD1222 vaccination. The receptors shown here come from an adult in good health.

V usage is TRBV7-9 and J usage is TRBJ1-1; D remains unclear. V was trimmed by 8 bases and J by 8 bases, leaving 24 bases between them. CDR3 size: 15 residues. Germline CDR1 SEHNR, CDR2 FQNEAQ (reference sequence). CDR3: CASLTAGRASEEAFF. CDR3 bases: TGTGCCAGCCTCACAGCAGGACGGGCTAGTGAAGAAGCTTTCTTT.

V and J are TRBV11-2 and TRBJ2-3, with D unresolved. CDR3 length equals 14 residues. V lost 1 base, J lost 2 bases, and 7 bases lay in between. Germline V gene sequence: CDR1 SGHAT, CDR2 FQNNGV. The chain's CDR3 is CASSLVGFTDTQYF. The CDR3 region has the DNA TGTGCCAGCAGCTTAGTCGGGTTCACAGATACGCAGTATTTT.

The genes are TRBV6-5 and TRBJ1-5; 7 bases are a match to TRBD1. The CDR3 sequence is 14 residues long. V lost 4 bases to trimming and J lost 6 bases; unmatched junction nucleotides: 6. Germline assignment: CDR1 MNHEY and CDR2 SVGAGI. The CDR3 is CASSSGTVSQPQHF. The CDR3 DNA follows: TGTGCCAGCAGTTCGGGGACAGTATCTCAGCCCCAGCATTTT.

The chain carries TRBV12-3 or TRBV12-4 and TRBJ1-2, with D unclear. This CDR3 spans 13 amino acids. Trimming cost V 7 bases and J 7 bases, with 16 bases left between them. The CDR3 loop is CASIPTIGRGYTF. CDR3 bases: TGTGCCAGCATCCCCACAATAGGTCGTGGCTACACCTTC.

This chain links TRBV18 with TRBJ1-1; TRBD1 agrees at 7 bases. Germline V lookup: CDR1 KGHSH, CDR2 LQKENI. The CDR3 loop spans 17 amino acids. The junction had 10 bases not matched to a gene; V was cut back by 3 bases and J by 0 bases. CDR3 sequence: CASSPRTGDNMNTEAFF. The CDR3 DNA follows: TGTGCCAGCTCACCGCGGACAGGTGATAACATGAACACTGAAGCTTTCTTT.

This sequence joins TRBV6-4 and TRBJ2-3; possibly TRBD2 for D (6 bases). The CDR3 extends over 15 amino acids. Trimming pared 3 bases from V and 2 bases from J, leaving 12 bases between. Germline CDR1 and CDR2: MRHNA and SNTAGT. The CDR3 DNA reads as TGTGCCAGCAGTGATACCGGGGGTTCCACAGATACGCAGTATTTT. Translating gives CASSDTGGSTDTQYF.

CDR3 in amino acids: CASSLASGALDSPLHF. The CDR3 nucleotides read TGTGCCAGCAGCTTAGCGTCGGGGGCGTTGGATTCACCCCTCCACTTT. This rearrangement joins TRBV7-9 to TRBJ1-6, with D perhaps matching TRBD1 (6 bases). CDR3 length: 16 residues. With 0 bases removed from V and 8 bases from J, the gap between germline ends came to 14 bases. In germline, CDR1 is SEHNR, CDR2 FQNEAQ (reference sequence).

Regarding this clone: At one boundary the junction diverges from the germline segment, which might be a read error. The V call is TRBV4-2, the J call TRBJ1-2, with no clear D. This CDR3 contains 14 residues. Germline CDR1 LGHNA, CDR2 YNFKEQ. The CDR3 region has the DNA TGTGCCAGCAGCAAAGAGGCAGCTAACTATGGCTACACCTTC. It yields the protein CASSKEAANYGYTF.

This rearrangement joins TRBV5-4 to TRBJ1-1; perhaps TRBD1 as D (5 bases). Germline V gives CDR1 SGHNT, CDR2 YYREEE (reference sequence). CDR3 size: 15 residues. V was clipped by 4 bases and J by 4 bases, with 17 bases between them. The CDR3 bases are TGTGCCAGCAGCCTCCCCTCAGGGTTCCTCACTGAAGCTTTCTTT. Its protein is CASSLPSGFLTEAFF.

The rearrangement links TRBV19 to TRBJ1-1; D is ambiguous. V lost 11 bases and J 3 bases, leaving 13 bases between the germline ends. Germline V CDR1 and CDR2: LNHDA, SQIVND (reference sequence). The CDR3 is 12 amino acids. CDR3 amino acids: CAVRRGDTEAFF. Here the CDR3 DNA reads TGTGCCGTCCGGCGTGGGGACACTGAAGCTTTCTTT.

The V call is TRBV18, the J call TRBJ2-1; no firm D call. Germline V gene data show CDR1 as KGHSH and CDR2 as LQKENI. Trimming shortened V by 1 base and J by 4 bases, and 11 bases separated the two germline ends. The length of the CDR3 is 15 residues. In DNA, the CDR3 is TGTGCCAGCTCACCACGCCCAACACTGTACAATGAGCAGTTCTTC. Its translation: CASSPRPTLYNEQFF. Variable domain in full (rest from reference TRBV18 and TRBJ2-1): NAGVMQNPRHLVRRRGQEARLRCSPMKGHSHVYWYRQLPEEGLKFMVYLQKENIIDESGMPKERFSAEFPKEGPSILRIQQVVRGDSAAYFCASSPRPTLYNEQFFGPGTRLTVL.

The CDR3: CASSSRGLAGVDPYEQYF. The CDR3 DNA reads as TGTGCCAGCAGTTCCCGAGGACTAGCGGGAGTAGACCCCTACGAGCAGTACTTC. The rearrangement uses TRBV28 and TRBJ2-7; 13 positions agree with TRBD2. The V and J ends lost 4 bases and 2 bases, in that order; junction bases with no gene match: 11. This CDR3 has 18 residues. CDR1 MDHEN and CDR2 SYDVKM come from the germline V gene.

J is TRBJ1-3 and V is TRBV18; D unresolved. The germline V gene encodes CDR1 KGHSH and CDR2 LQKENI. The CDR3 is made up of 15 amino acids. Trimming stripped 0 bases from V and 1 base from J, with 7 bases between. The CDR3 here is CASSPPGVSGNTIYF. CDR3 DNA: TGTGCCAGCTCACCACCGGGCGTTTCTGGAAACACCATATATTTT.

This chain joins TRBV7-8 and TRBJ1-1; D gene uncertain. The CDR3 loop spans 13 amino acids. Germline CDR1 reads SGHVS; CDR2 reads FQNEAQ. V dropped 1 base and J dropped 1 base, with 4 bases sitting between them. The CDR3 protein is CASSLETNTEAFF. The CDR3 DNA reads TGTGCCAGCAGCTTAGAAACGAACACTGAAGCTTTCTTT.

The CDR3 region is CASSIESGPWLGQPQHF. For the CDR3, the DNA is TGTGCCAGTAGTATAGAGTCGGGGCCCTGGTTGGGTCAGCCCCAGCATTTT. The genes are TRBV19 and TRBJ1-5, with D possibly TRBD1 on 5 matching bases. Germline values: CDR1 LNHDA, CDR2 SQIVND (reference sequence). The CDR3 totals 17 residues. Trimming took 0 bases from V and 6 from J, leaving 18 bases between them.

The chain is built from TRBV5-1 and TRBJ1-6, with 8 bases fitting TRBD1. V lost 4 bases and J lost 9; bases outside the gene matches: 12. This CDR3 is 16 amino acids long. Germline V gene sequence: CDR1 SGHRS, CDR2 YFSETQ. The CDR3 nucleotides read TGCGCCAGCAGCCCGCTCAGGACAGGGAGCAGTTCACCCCTCCACTTT. Translating it yields CASSPLRTGSSSPLHF.

The V gene is TRBV21-1, the J gene TRBJ1-2. TRBV21-1 represents a pseudogene. The CDR3 totals 12 residues. The CDR3 DNA is TGTGCCAGCAGCAAGGGGGGGCTCGGCTACACCTTC. Its protein is CASSKGGLGYTF.

This clone was seen only once. J is TRBJ2-7 and V is TRBV7-9, with 8 bases fitting TRBD1. This CDR3 is 14 amino acids long. Per germline, CDR1 SEHNR and CDR2 FQNEAQ (reference sequence). V trimming: 5 bases; J trimming: 4 bases; junction bases outside the gene matches: 7. As DNA, the CDR3 is TGTGCCAGCAGCGCCGGACAGGGCATTTACGAGCAGTACTTC. Its translation: CASSAGQGIYEQYF.

The rearrangement uses TRBV7-9 and TRBJ2-5; the D gene could be TRBD1 or TRBD2 (5 bases each). This CDR3 region has 15 residues. V was shortened by 5 bases and J by 1 base, with 14 bases between the two germline ends. Per the germline V gene, CDR1 is SEHNR and CDR2 is FQNEAQ (reference sequence). The CDR3: CASSGAGRAQETQYF. The CDR3 nucleotides are TGTGCCAGCAGCGGGGCGGGCAGGGCCCAAGAGACCCAGTACTTC.

V is TRBV11-2 and J is TRBJ1-5; no clear D. V was clipped by 3 bases and J by 0 bases, with 9 bases between them. CDR3 length: 15 residues. CDR1 and CDR2 from the germline V gene are SGHAT and FQNNGV. The CDR3 here is CASSLSRNSNQPQHF. CDR3 in DNA: TGTGCCAGCAGCTTGAGCAGGAATAGCAATCAGCCCCAGCATTTT.